This TCR beta chain was observed in a study of blood T cell repertoires in COVID-19. Study-wide background: COVID-19 samples from acute and convalescent phases originated in the United States, Italy and Spain. Nucleic acid was either cDNA or gDNA, and it came from T cells, B-cell-depleted T cells, or PBMCs.

In the original analysis: Reference gene primer amplification yielded estimated nucleated cell counts. The table came from immunoSEQ multiplex PCR; TCRdb's copy has only in-frame clones and leaves some out. V, J and clone size derive from that table, while D and trimming were established from the DNA sequence. Of about 150,000 clones listed, 83% were seen once; the top ten hold approximately 2%. J was trimmed by 5 bases and V by 6 bases; bases with no gene match: 8. The CDR3 covers 14 residues. Germline CDR1 and CDR2: SNHLY and FYNNEI. The receptor was isolated from a woman older than 75 with acute or convalescent COVID-19. This rearrangement joins TRBV2 to TRBJ2-7; 9 bases agree with TRBD1. The sequencing input was peripheral blood. The CDR3 DNA sequence: TGTGCCAGCAGGAGACAGGGGGATGTCCACGAGCAGTACTTC. Protein: CASRRQGDVHEQYF.